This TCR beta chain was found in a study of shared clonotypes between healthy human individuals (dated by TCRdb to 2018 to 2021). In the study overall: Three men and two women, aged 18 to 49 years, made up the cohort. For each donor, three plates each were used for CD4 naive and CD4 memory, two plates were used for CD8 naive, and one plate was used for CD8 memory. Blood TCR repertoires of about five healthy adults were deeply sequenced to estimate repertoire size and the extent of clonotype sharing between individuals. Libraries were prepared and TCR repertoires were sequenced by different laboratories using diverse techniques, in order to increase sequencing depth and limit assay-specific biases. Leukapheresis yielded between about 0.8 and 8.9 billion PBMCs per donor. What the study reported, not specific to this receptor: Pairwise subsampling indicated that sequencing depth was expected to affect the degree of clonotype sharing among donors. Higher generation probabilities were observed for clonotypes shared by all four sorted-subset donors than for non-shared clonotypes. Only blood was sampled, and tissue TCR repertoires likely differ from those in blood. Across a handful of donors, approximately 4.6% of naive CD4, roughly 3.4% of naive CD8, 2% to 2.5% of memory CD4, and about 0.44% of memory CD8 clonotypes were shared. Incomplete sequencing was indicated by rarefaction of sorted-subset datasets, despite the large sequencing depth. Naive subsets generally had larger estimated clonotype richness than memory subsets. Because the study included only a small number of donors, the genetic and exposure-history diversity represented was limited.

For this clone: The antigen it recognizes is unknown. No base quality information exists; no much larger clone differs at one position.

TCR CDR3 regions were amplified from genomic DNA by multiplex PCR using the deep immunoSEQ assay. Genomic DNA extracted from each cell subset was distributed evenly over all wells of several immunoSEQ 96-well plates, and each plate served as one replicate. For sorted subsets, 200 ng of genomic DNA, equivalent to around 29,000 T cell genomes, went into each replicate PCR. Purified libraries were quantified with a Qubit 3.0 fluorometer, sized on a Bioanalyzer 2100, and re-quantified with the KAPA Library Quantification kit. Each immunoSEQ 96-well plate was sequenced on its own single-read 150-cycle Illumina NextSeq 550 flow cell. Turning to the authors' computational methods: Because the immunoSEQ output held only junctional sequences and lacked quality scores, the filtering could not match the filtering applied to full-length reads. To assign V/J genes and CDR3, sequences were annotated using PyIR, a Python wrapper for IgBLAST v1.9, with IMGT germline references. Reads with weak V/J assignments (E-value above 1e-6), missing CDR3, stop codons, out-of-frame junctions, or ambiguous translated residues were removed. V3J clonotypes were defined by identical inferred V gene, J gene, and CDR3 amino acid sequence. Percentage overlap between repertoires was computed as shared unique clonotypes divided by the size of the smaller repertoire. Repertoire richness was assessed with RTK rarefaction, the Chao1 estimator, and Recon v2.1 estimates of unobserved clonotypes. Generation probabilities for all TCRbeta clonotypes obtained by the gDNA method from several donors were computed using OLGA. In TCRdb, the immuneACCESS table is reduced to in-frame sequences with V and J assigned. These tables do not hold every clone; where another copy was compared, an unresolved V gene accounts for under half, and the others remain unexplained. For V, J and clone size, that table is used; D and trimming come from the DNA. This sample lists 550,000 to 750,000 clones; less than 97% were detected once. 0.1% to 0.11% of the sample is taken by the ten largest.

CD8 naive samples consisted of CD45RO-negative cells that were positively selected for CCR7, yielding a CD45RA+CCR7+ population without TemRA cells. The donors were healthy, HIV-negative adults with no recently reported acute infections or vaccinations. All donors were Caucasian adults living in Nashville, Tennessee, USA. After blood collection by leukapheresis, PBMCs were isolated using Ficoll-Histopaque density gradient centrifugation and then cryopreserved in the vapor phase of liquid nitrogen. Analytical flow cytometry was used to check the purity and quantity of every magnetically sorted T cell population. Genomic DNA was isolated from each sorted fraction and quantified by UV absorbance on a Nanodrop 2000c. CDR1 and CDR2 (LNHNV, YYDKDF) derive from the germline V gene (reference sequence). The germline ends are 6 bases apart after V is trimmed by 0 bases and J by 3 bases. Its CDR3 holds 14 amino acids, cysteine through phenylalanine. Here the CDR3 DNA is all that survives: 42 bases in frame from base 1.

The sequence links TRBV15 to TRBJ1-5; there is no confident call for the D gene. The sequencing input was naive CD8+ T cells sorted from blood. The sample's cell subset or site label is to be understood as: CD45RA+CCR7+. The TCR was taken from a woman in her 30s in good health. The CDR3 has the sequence CATSRDSANQPQHF. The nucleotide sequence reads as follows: TGTGCCACCAGCAGAGACAGTGCCAATCAGCCCCAGCATTTT.